The 15 T cell receptor beta chains in this list originate from one sample, sequenced in a study of T-cell memory formation after mild COVID-19 (dated by TCRdb to the early 2020s). The library was prepared using 5' RACE. The sample was run on an Illumina NovaSeq 6000. Using fastp at Q25 and MiXCR, TCRdb reprocessed the public reads and kept productive beta chains. For every CDR3 protein sequence, its rows merge into one entry that carries the most common genes and DNA. This sample lists 210,000 or so distinct CDR3 sequences; about 16% were detected once. 2.4% of the sample is held by the ten biggest clonotypes. Sequencing was performed on PBMCs or a T cell subset sorted from them (not recorded which). All receptors derive from an adult woman who had mild COVID-19 (a few samples of this study predate the infection). The sample titles of this study are shuffled in the database, so cell type and time point are left out; the donor was told from shared clones.

The V gene is TRBV12-1, the J gene TRBJ2-7; the D segment call TRBD1 is taken from the table without a DNA check. TRBV12-1 represents a pseudogene. The CDR3 spans 15 residues. The CDR3 bases are TGTGCCAGCAGCGAGTCCCGGGACAGGCCATACGAGCAGTACTTC. Residues: CASSESRDRPYEQYF.

This chain uses TRBV15 with TRBJ1-2; D ambiguous. Germline V lookup: CDR1 LNHNV, CDR2 YYDKDF (reference sequence). The CDR3 spans 13 residues. Trimming cost V 0 bases and J 4 bases, with 6 bases left between them. The CDR3 sequence: CATSRDKLYGYTF. The CDR3 nucleotides are TGTGCCACCAGCAGAGATAAACTCTATGGCTACACCTTC.

J is TRBJ2-7 and V is TRBV20-1, with TRBD2 matching over 9 bases. The V and J ends lost 1 base and 4 bases, in that order; junction bases with no gene match: 8. The germline gives CDR1 DFQATT, CDR2 SNEGSKA (reference sequence). CDR3 length: 15 amino acids. The CDR3 nucleotides read TGCAGTGCTAGAGGGGGCCTAGCGGGGTTGTACGAGCAGTACTTC. Translated: CSARGGLAGLYEQYF.

Only a few counts were recorded for this clonotype. The chain couples TRBV6-5 to TRBJ2-7, with 7 nucleotides matching TRBD1. The CDR3 totals 11 residues. V was clipped by 7 bases and J by 4 bases; unmatched bases: 1. Germline V gives CDR1 MNHEY, CDR2 SVGAGI. Written as DNA, the CDR3 is TGTGCCAGCAACAGGGGTTACGAGCAGTACTTC. It yields the protein CASNRGYEQYF.

The V call is TRBV3-1, the J call TRBJ1-1; D is possibly TRBD1 (5 bases). CDR3 size: 13 residues. V was pared by 2 bases and J by 10 bases, with 14 bases between. Germline assignment: CDR1 LGHDT and CDR2 YNNKEL (reference sequence). CDR3 loop: CASSQQKVGRAFF. The CDR3, as DNA: TGTGCCAGCAGCCAACAGAAGGTGGGGCGAGCTTTCTTT.

Only a few counts were recorded for this clonotype. This sequence joins TRBV7-8 and TRBJ2-1; 7 bases match TRBD2. Per the germline V gene, CDR1 is SGHVS and CDR2 is FQNEAQ. V shed 1 base and J 10 bases; nucleotides not matched to a gene: 4. CDR3 length: 13 residues. CDR3 loop: CASSLGPSGEQFF. The DNA of the CDR3 is TGTGCCAGCAGCTTAGGTCCTAGCGGAGAGCAGTTCTTC.

The chain combines TRBV29-1 with TRBJ2-5; maybe TRBD2 (6 bases). The CDR3 is made up of 12 amino acids. Between the trimmed V and J ends, which lost 4 bases and 5 bases, there was a span of 11 bases. Germline V gives CDR1 SQVTM, CDR2 ANQGSEA. CDR3 protein: CSVVRGWETQYF. The CDR3 DNA sequence: TGCAGCGTTGTGCGGGGTTGGGAGACCCAGTACTTC.

This chain uses TRBV20-1 with TRBJ1-6; TRBD1 matches at 8 bases. CDR1 and CDR2 from the germline V gene are DFQATT and SNEGSKA (reference sequence). This CDR3 has 12 amino acids. CDR3 DNA: TGCGTCGTAGGGACAGGCGATTCACCCCTCCACTTT. It translates to CVVGTGDSPLHF.

The rearrangement links TRBV24-1 to TRBJ2-2, with 11 bases matching TRBD2. CDR1 and CDR2 from the germline V gene are KGHDR and SFDVKD. CDR3 size: 16 residues. V lost 4 bases, J lost 3 bases, and 3 bases stayed unmatched. CDR3 coding DNA: TGTGCCACCAGTGACCTGGGACTAGCGGACACCGGGGAGCTGTTTTTT. This codes for CATSDLGLADTGELFF.

There are a few counts of this clonotype. This chain joins TRBV29-1 and TRBJ1-5; 8 bases fit TRBD1. After removal of 4 bases from V and 6 bases from J, the junction contained 8 bases not matched to a gene. Germline CDR1 SQVTM, CDR2 ANQGSEA. The length of the CDR3 is 14 residues. CDR3 loop: CSVALQGAVQPQHF. CDR3 sequence (DNA): TGCAGCGTTGCCCTCCAGGGGGCTGTTCAGCCCCAGCATTTT. The complete variable domain, with remaining parts taken from reference TRBV29-1 and TRBJ1-5, reads SAVISQKPSRDICQRGTSLTIQCQVDSQVTMMFWYRQQPGQSLTLIATANQGSEATYESGFVIDKFPISRPNLTFSTLTVSNMSPEDSSIYLCSVALQGAVQPQHFGDGTRLSIL.

Many counts were recorded for this clonotype. V usage is TRBV12-3 or TRBV12-4 and J usage is TRBJ2-2, with D possibly TRBD1 on 6 matching bases. CDR3 length: 15 residues. The germline V and J ends were trimmed by 6 bases and 3 bases, with 14 bases remaining between them. The CDR3 bases are TGTGCCAGCAGCAGAGACAGGACTGACACCGGGGAGCTGTTTTTT. This gives the protein CASSRDRTDTGELFF.

The J gene is TRBJ2-5, the V gene TRBV7-2, with TRBD2 matching over 8 bases. V lost 4 bases, J lost 2 bases, and 3 bases stayed unmatched. Germline CDR1 reads SGHTA; CDR2 reads FQGNSA. This CDR3 comprises 14 residues. CDR3 bases: TGTGCCAGCAGCTACGGACTAGCTCAAGAGACCCAGTACTTC. It yields the protein CASSYGLAQETQYF.

This clonotype was picked up many times. This chain links TRBV6-5 with TRBJ2-7, with TRBD2 matching 7 bases. Germline CDR1 MNHEY, CDR2 SVGAGI. The CDR3 has 15 residues. With V trimmed by 0 bases and J by 3 bases, 5 bases remained unmatched. CDR3 amino acids: CASSYSNVAGYEQYF. CDR3 DNA: TGTGCCAGCAGTTACTCGAACGTAGCGGGCTACGAGCAGTACTTC.

This clonotype was seen a handful of times. CDR3 in amino acids: CSASRRPDTQYF. CDR3 nucleotide sequence: TGCAGTGCTAGTCGTCGCCCAGATACGCAGTATTTT. The chain employs TRBV20-1 and TRBJ2-3; D unresolved. V was pared by 3 bases and J by 4 bases, with 8 bases between. Germline lookup yields CDR1 DFQATT and CDR2 SNEGSKA (reference sequence). This CDR3 contains 12 residues.

CDR3 bases: TGTGCCAGCAGCCCAGGGACTAGCGGAATCACAGATACGCAGTATTTT. This sequence encodes CASSPGTSGITDTQYF. The chain links TRBV7-9 to TRBJ2-3; 11 bases are a match to TRBD2. From germline, CDR1 is SEHNR and CDR2 FQNEAQ (reference sequence). The ends lost 5 bases at V and 2 bases at J; junction bases unmatched: 6. The CDR3 consists of 16 residues.